Listed below are T cell receptor beta chains from one sample, sequenced in a study of cytomegalovirus exposure and HLA in healthy donors. Measured with immunoSEQ multiplex PCR; TCRdb has only the in-frame clones, and not every one. The sample includes 200,000 to 250,000 clones, roughly 80% seen only once; the top ten take less than 3.5%. Sequenced sample: PBMCs. Receptors were obtained from a woman aged 25 to 39 in good health and CMV-seronegative. The CDR3 runs from the conserved cysteine through the conserved F or W. D genes are given only for firm matches. Size is omitted from some rows. Given values are once, few, many or a class for expanded clones.

j_call v_call clone_size d_call cdr3_length cdr3_nt cdr3_aa
TRBJ1-6 TRBV7-8 - TRBD1 17 TGTGCCAGCAGCCCGACAGGGGCTACTATTATAAACCCCGGGGCCCACTTT CASSPTGATIINPGAHF
TRBJ2-7 TRBV5-6 - - 15 TGTGCCAGCAGCTTGGAGGGCGGGGCGGGGTACGAGCAGTACTTC CASSLEGGAGYEQYF
TRBJ2-1 TRBV5-1 - - 14 TGCGCCAGCAGGCTGGGACTCCGGCAAGAAGAGCAGTTCTTC CASRLGLRQEEQFF
TRBJ2-7 TRBV11-3 - - 14 TGTGCCAGCAGCAAGAACAGGGACTCCTACGAGCAGTACTTC CASSKNRDSYEQYF
TRBJ1-5 TRBV2 few TRBD1 18 TGTGCCAGCAGTGAAGGTTTATTAGGGACAGTGCTAAAGCAGCCCCAGCATTTT CASSEGLLGTVLKQPQHF
TRBJ1-1 TRBV6-1 - - 14 TGTGCCAGCAGTGATCTCGTCGTGAACACTGAAGCTTTCTTT CASSDLVVNTEAFF
TRBJ2-2 TRBV6-4 - TRBD2 13 TGTGCCAGCAGGACTAGCGGCACCGGGGAGCTGTTTTTT CASRTSGTGELFF
TRBJ2-4 TRBV11-2 - - 13 TGTGCCAGCAGCTTAGTACGGGGAGACATTCAGTACTTC CASSLVRGDIQYF
TRBJ1-2 TRBV4-1 once - 15 TGCGCCAGCAGCCAAGATGTCAGGGCGGCGGGAGGCTACCCCTTC CASSQDVRAAGGYPF
TRBJ2-5 TRBV5-1 - TRBD1 15 TGCGCCAGCAGCTTCAATACAGGGGGCGGGGAGACCCAGTACTTC CASSFNTGGGETQYF
TRBJ1-5 TRBV28 - - 14 TGTGCCAGCAGTATGAGGCAGCCCAGGGAGCCCCAGCATTTT CASSMRQPREPQHF
TRBJ1-1 TRBV6-5 - - 14 TGTGCCAGCAGTTACTCTGGACAGTTAACTGAAGCTTTCTTT CASSYSGQLTEAFF
TRBJ1-4 TRBV28 - TRBD1 14 TGTGCCAGCAGCATCCGGGACAGGGCTGAAAAACTGTTTTTT CASSIRDRAEKLFF
TRBJ2-5 TRBV5-4 once TRBD2 16 TGTGCCAGCAGCTTCCGACTAGCGGGGGTTCAAGAGACCCAGTACTTC CASSFRLAGVQETQYF
TRBJ1-2 TRBV9 few - 13 TGTGCCAGCAGCGTAGAAGGTATGCGAGGCTACCCCTTC CASSVEGMRGYPF
TRBJ2-7 TRBV7-2 - TRBD2 18 TGTGCCAGCAGCTTAAGACCCAGGGGACTAGCGGACGGTCCGCCGCAGTACTTC CASSLRPRGLADGPPQYF
TRBJ2-5 TRBV5-1 - TRBD1 15 TGCGCCAGCAGCCGAGGACAGGGAATCGGTGAGACCCAGTACTTC CASSRGQGIGETQYF
TRBJ2-7 TRBV6-5 - TRBD1 15 TGTGCCAGCAGTTACGGGACAGGAGACTCCTACGAGCAGTACTTC CASSYGTGDSYEQYF
TRBJ1-5 TRBV5-6 - - 13 TGTGCCAGCAGCTTGGGCGGGGCTCAGCCCCAGCATTTT CASSLGGAQPQHF
TRBJ2-2 TRBV7-9 - TRBD1 14 TGTGCCAGCAGCTCCTACAGGGGCACCGGGGAGCTGTTTTTT CASSSYRGTGELFF
TRBJ1-2 TRBV7-9 - - 13 TGTGCCAGCGACTCCGCGCAGAACTATGGCTACACCTTC CASDSAQNYGYTF
TRBJ2-7 TRBV5-4 - - 15 TGTGCCAGCAGCTCCTACAGGGAACAGACCTACGAGCAGTACTTC CASSSYREQTYEQYF
TRBJ1-1 TRBV13 - TRBD1 18 TGTGCCAGCAGCACCGTTTGGGGACAGGGAGGTGGAAAAACTGAAGCTTTCTTT CASSTVWGQGGGKTEAFF
TRBJ1-2 TRBV2 - TRBD1 14 TGTGCCAGCAGGGGGGGACAGGGCTTTTACGGCTACACCTTC CASRGGQGFYGYTF
TRBJ2-7 TRBV5-6 - TRBD1 16 TGTGCCAGCAGCTTGGATGCACAGGGGGTATGGTACGAGCAGTACTTC CASSLDAQGVWYEQYF
TRBJ2-1 TRBV5-1 - - 15 TGCGCCAGCAGCTCGACAAACAGCCCCTACAATGAGCAGTTCTTC CASSSTNSPYNEQFF
TRBJ2-3 TRBV27 once - 17 TGTGCCAGCAGTCCTCAAAGGGACACAGGGAGCCCAGATACGCAGTATTTT CASSPQRDTGSPDTQYF
TRBJ2-1 TRBV4-1 - TRBD2 18 TGCGCCAGCAGCCAAGAAGGTAGCGGGTTAAGCTCCTACAATGAGCAGTTCTTC CASSQEGSGLSSYNEQFF
TRBJ2-1 TRBV19 - TRBD2 13 TGTGCCAGTAGTATTCGGGGGGTGAATGAGCAGTTCTTC CASSIRGVNEQFF
TRBJ1-2 TRBV4-1 few - 15 TGCGCCAGCAGCCCTAATCGAGCGGAGAACTATGGCTACACCTTC CASSPNRAENYGYTF
TRBJ2-7 TRBV29-1 - - 14 TGCAGCGTTGATGGCGTGGGAGGTTCCTACGAGCAGTACTTC CSVDGVGGSYEQYF
TRBJ1-1 TRBV15 - - 14 TGTGCCACCAGCAGAGGACAGAGGAACACTGAAGCCTTCTTT CATSRGQRNTEAFF
TRBJ2-7 TRBV15 - TRBD1 13 TGTGCCACCAGATTGACAGGGACCTACGAGCAGTACTTC CATRLTGTYEQYF
TRBJ1-3 TRBV5-1 - - 16 TGCGCCAGCAGCTCGGGAGCGGGCTACTCTGGAAACACCATATATTTT CASSSGAGYSGNTIYF
TRBJ1-1 TRBV5-6 - - 15 TGTGCCAGCACATTCGCGGGAACCTCGAACACTGAAGCTTTCTTT CASTFAGTSNTEAFF
TRBJ2-2 TRBV6-5 few TRBD1 15 TGTGCCAGCAGAAAAGGGACAGAAAACACCGGGGAGCTGTTTTTT CASRKGTENTGELFF
TRBJ2-3 TRBV4-1 few TRBD2 16 TGCGCCAGCAGCCAATTTTCCGAAGCGGGAGGAGATACGCAGTATTTT CASSQFSEAGGDTQYF
TRBJ1-2 TRBV7-6 - - 14 TGTGCCAGCAGCTTAGGGGGAGATAACTATGGCTACACCTTC CASSLGGDNYGYTF
TRBJ1-1 TRBV6-1 - TRBD1 14 TGTGCCAGCAACCGGGACAGGGGGCAGCCTGAAGCTTTCTTT CASNRDRGQPEAFF
TRBJ1-2 TRBV28 - - 14 TGTGCCAGCATGCGGGCCGGAGCTAACTATGGCTACACCTTC CASMRAGANYGYTF
TRBJ1-2 TRBV15 - TRBD1 15 TGTGCCACCAGCCGCACAGGGGATGCTCACTATGGCTACACCTTC CATSRTGDAHYGYTF
TRBJ1-5 TRBV15 few TRBD1 15 TGTGCCACCAGCAGAGTACAGGGGGGCAATCAGCCCCAGCATTTT CATSRVQGGNQPQHF
TRBJ1-1 TRBV6-6 - - 14 TGTGCCAGCAGTTACGGTCATTCGGGCACTGAAGCTTTCTTT CASSYGHSGTEAFF
TRBJ2-5 TRBV28 once TRBD2 15 TGTGCCAGCAGACCCGGGGCGGGAGGAAGGGAGACCCAGTACTTC CASRPGAGGRETQYF
TRBJ2-7 TRBV18 - - 14 TGTGCCAGCTCACCAACTAACAGGGCAGCAGAGCAGTACTTC CASSPTNRAAEQYF
TRBJ1-4 TRBV7-9 - - 14 TGTTCCAGCAGCTTAGGTGGTTTGGGAGAGAAACTGTTTTTT CSSSLGGLGEKLFF
TRBJ1-3 TRBV6-1 - TRBD1 14 TGTGCCAGCAACCGAGACAGGGATGGAAACACCATATATTTT CASNRDRDGNTIYF
TRBJ1-4 TRBV27 few TRBD1 14 TGTGCCAGCTCGGACTCAGGGGGCGGTGAAAAACTGTTTTTT CASSDSGGGEKLFF
TRBJ2-1 TRBV7-6 - TRBD2 19 TGTGCCAGCAGCCAGAGACTAGCGGGGGATGGGTATGTCTACAATGAGCAGTTCTTC CASSQRLAGDGYVYNEQFF
TRBJ2-7 TRBV27 - TRBD1 15 TGTGCCAGCATCTTATACAGGGGGAGCTCCTACGAGCAGTACTTC CASILYRGSSYEQYF
TRBJ2-3 TRBV5-6 few TRBD2 14 TGTGCCAGCAGCCGGGGAGGGGCGGGAGATACGCAGTATTTT CASSRGGAGDTQYF
TRBJ2-4 TRBV19 - TRBD2 17 TGTGCCAGTAGACCGGGACTAGCGGGAACGTGGGTAAACATTCAGTACTTC CASRPGLAGTWVNIQYF